This T cell receptor (beta chain) was captured by sequencing in a study of T cells after yellow fever vaccination. Study-wide background: The fractions with low cell numbers were processed using SMART-Seq v4 Ultra Low Input. Points from the study as a whole: Contaminating bulk clonotypes could be abundant in FACS-sorted repertoires.

Details on this clonotype: Its antigen remains unknown.

Conversion of TCR transcripts into cDNA relied on 5'RACE template switching, which added a universal primer site and UMIs. TCRdb called the 5' RACE reads again in MiXCR, with one record for every CDR3 protein. The sample has roughly 74,000 distinct CDR3 sequences; more than 5.5% are singletons. Germline lookup yields CDR1 SGHKS and CDR2 YYEKEE (reference sequence). The ends were cut back, 4 bases at V and 4 bases at J, with 20 bases in the middle. The CDR3 sequence is 16 residues long. This TCR derives from a man younger than 30 who received the YFV17D yellow fever vaccine. The rearrangement uses TRBV5-5 and TRBJ1-1; D may be TRBD1 (6 bases). The specimen was CD8+ T cells sorted from PBMCs, collected more than 4 days after the first yellow fever vaccination. DNA of the CDR3: TGTGCCAGCAGCCCACCGCGGTCCGGGGGCACCACTGAAGCTTTCTTT. It translates to CASSPPRSGGTTEAFF. The full variable domain, rest sourced from reference TRBV5-5 and TRBJ1-1, is DAGVTQSPTHLIKTRGQQVTLRCSPISGHKSVSWYQQVLGQGPQFIFQYYEKEERGRGNFPDRFSARQFPNYSSELNVNALLLGDSALYLCASSPPRSGGTTEAFFGQGTRLTVV.